The 5 T cell receptor beta chains reported below all come from one sample, sequenced in a study of blood T cell repertoires in COVID-19. The protocol was immunoSEQ multiplex PCR, while the TCRdb copy is restricted to in-frame clones and leaves out a portion. The profile shows 200,000 to 250,000 clones, roughly four fifths of them singletons. What was sequenced was PBMCs or T cells enriched from blood (not recorded which). These receptor sequences come from a man aged 55 to 69 who had recovered from COVID-19.

The rearrangement uses TRBV6-2 or TRBV6-3 and TRBJ2-1; D call uncertain. In germline, CDR1 is MNHEY, CDR2 SVGEGT. Trimming pared 1 base from V and 4 bases from J, leaving 8 bases between. This CDR3 comprises 14 residues. The CDR3 region is CASSYLTVYNEQFF. CDR3 in DNA: TGTGCCAGCAGTTACTTAACAGTATACAATGAGCAGTTCTTC.

This clone was detected a few times. J is TRBJ2-7 and V is TRBV4-2; TRBD1 matches at 8 bases. The ends lost 0 bases at V and 2 bases at J; junction bases unmatched: 3. This CDR3 comprises 15 residues. Germline CDR1 LGHNA, CDR2 YNFKEQ. The CDR3 here is CASSQEEQGAYEQYF. CDR3 coding DNA: TGTGCCAGCAGCCAAGAAGAACAGGGGGCCTACGAGCAGTACTTC.

This clone was found once. The rearrangement uses TRBV4-3 and TRBJ2-1; tentatively, D is TRBD2 (7 bases). Germline CDR1 and CDR2: LGHNA and YSLEER. The V and J ends lost 1 base and 7 bases respectively, with 17 bases between them. This CDR3 is built from 16 residues. CDR3 coding DNA: TGCGCCAGCAGCCAAGTATCGGGGGGCGGTGGAAATGAGCAGTTCTTC. It codes for CASSQVSGGGGNEQFF.

This clone appeared a few times. CDR3 amino acids: CASSDRQGANEQFF. CDR3 nucleotide sequence: TGTGCCAGCAGCGACAGGCAGGGCGCCAATGAGCAGTTCTTC. The chain is built from TRBV7-8 and TRBJ2-1, with D maybe TRBD1 (6 bases). Germline assignment: CDR1 SGHVS and CDR2 FQNEAQ. Trimming pared 5 bases from V and 6 bases from J, leaving 14 bases between. The CDR3 covers 14 residues.

The J gene is TRBJ2-7, the V gene TRBV7-6; D is perhaps TRBD1 (6 bases). This CDR3 is 14 amino acids long. CDR1 is SGHVS, CDR2 FNYEAQ, per germline. V was shortened by 2 bases and J by 0 bases, with 8 bases between the two germline ends. The CDR3 coding sequence is TGTGCCAGCAGCTTAACAGGGAGCTCCTACGAGCAGTACTTC. Translating it yields CASSLTGSSYEQYF.